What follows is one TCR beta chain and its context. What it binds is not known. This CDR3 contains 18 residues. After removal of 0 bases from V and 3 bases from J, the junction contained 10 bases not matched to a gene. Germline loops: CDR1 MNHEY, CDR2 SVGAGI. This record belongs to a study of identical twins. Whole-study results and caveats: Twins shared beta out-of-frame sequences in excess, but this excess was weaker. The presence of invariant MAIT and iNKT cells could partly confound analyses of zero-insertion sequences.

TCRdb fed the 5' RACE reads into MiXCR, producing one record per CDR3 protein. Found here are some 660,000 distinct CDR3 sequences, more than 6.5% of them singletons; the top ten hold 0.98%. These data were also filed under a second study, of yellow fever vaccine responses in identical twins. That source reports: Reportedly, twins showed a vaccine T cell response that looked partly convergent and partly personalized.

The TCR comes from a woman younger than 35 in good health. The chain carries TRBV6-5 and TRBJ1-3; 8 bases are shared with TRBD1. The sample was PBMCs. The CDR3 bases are TGTGCCAGCAGTTACTCGGAATGGGACAGGACTTTTGGAAACACCATATATTTT. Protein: CASSYSEWDRTFGNTIYF.